This T cell receptor (beta chain) was found in a study of T cell responses to AZD1222 COVID-19 vaccine (dated by TCRdb to the early 2020s). Regarding the study in general: TCR sequencing was performed for roughly 250 trial participants, of whom roughly 200 were given two doses of AZD1222 and approximately 25 were given two doses of MenACWY control vaccine. Trial participants were enrolled by age into 18-55, 56-69 and 70-plus year subgroups, with about 150, 28 and 57 TCR-sequenced participants respectively. The study at large found these results: After two AZD1222 doses, spike-specific TCR breadth and depth were significantly higher than at day 0 and than in MenACWY recipients. Epitopes outside the regions mutated in the B.1.351 and B.1.1.7 variants were reportedly recognized by nearly half of the unique spike-specific TCRs. Vaccine-associated CD4 TCRs spanned the whole spike protein, with dominant responses in regions 160-218 and 743-854. The 56-69-year group was small, and its depth increase did not reach significance, likely because of low power. Because no samples from the day 14 peak response were available, repertoires could be characterized only after the peak T cell response. Conclusions about previously exposed vaccinees were limited because only 6 or 7 AZD1222 recipients were SARS-CoV-2 seropositive at baseline. Most participants were white British and females outnumbered males, and the authors suggested that clonal diversity may have been underestimated.

Comment on this clone: The target of this receptor is not known. Per-base quality was not reported, and no clone a single base away is much larger than it.

From its cysteine to its phenylalanine, the CDR3 spans 12 amino acids. Only the CDR3 DNA stays, 36 bases, in frame from base 1. V is clipped by 4 bases and J by 5 bases, and the sequence between their germline boundaries is 6 bases long. CDR1 and CDR2 (MDHEN, SYDVKM) derive from the germline V gene. This specimen's time point label, per the study, means: about 28 days (+/-7) after the second vaccine dose. AZD1222 recipients whose second dose came at about 4 weeks and those whose second dose came at about 12 weeks were combined into one group, since spike-specific TCR depth and breadth did not differ between the two schedules. Vaccinee samples came from UK trials COV001 and COV002, including a single-blind randomized controlled phase 2/3 trial of AZD1222 (ChAdOx1 nCoV-19) in healthy adults. For TCRbeta chain sequencing, PBMC samples were collected from trial participants at day 0 and at day 28 after the second dose.

The CDR3 regions of human TCRbeta chains were analyzed by immunosequencing. Under the source paper's analysis protocol: Repertoire TCRs were checked for matches against a reference library of SARS-CoV-2-specific TCRs that had been generated using the MIRA antigen-specificity platform. Breadth meant the fraction of unique TCRs that were SARS-CoV-2-associated, whereas depth meant the fraction of total T cells that were SARS-CoV-2-associated. Using the MIRA data, each spike-specific TCR was assigned both to the spike region to which the TCR was reactive and to a CD4 or CD8 class. Log10-transformed breadth and depth values were compared by one-way ANOVA with Sidak's multiple comparisons tests. The table was pulled from immuneACCESS by TCRdb, which kept in-frame rearrangements only. Such tables lose some clones; where checked, under half of the loss comes from unresolved V genes, and the rest has no known cause. The D gene and trimming were derived from the DNA, and the V and J assignments and clone size from that table. This sample gives about 150,000 clones in total; roughly 90% of them show up just once. Of the sample, approximately 3.4% is held by the ten largest clones.

The material sequenced was peripheral blood, taken 28 days after the second AZD1222 dose. The chain was built from TRBV28 and TRBJ2-1; no D segment can be confidently identified. This sequence was found in an adult who received the AZD1222 COVID-19 vaccine. The CDR3 amino acid sequence is: CASSSRDNEQFF. The sequenced DNA: TGTGCCAGCAGTTCTAGGGACAATGAGCAGTTCTTC.